Shown below are 14 T cell receptor beta chains from a single sample sequenced in a study of shared T cell receptors in the human thymus. Repertoires were generated with immunoSEQ multiplex PCR, while TCRdb's copy carries only in-frame clones and drops some. The sample has under 700,000 clones; about four fifths are singletons. These sequences were also reported in another study, on human thymus T cells.

Sequenced: thymocytes. Source of these receptors: a boy under three years old with a congenital heart defect.

This clone was counted between two and nine times. The CDR3, as DNA: TGTGCCAGCAGCCTAGGGACTAGCGGGAGGGGGGATGAGCAGTTCTTC. Its protein is CASSLGTSGRGDEQFF. The genes are TRBV7-9 and TRBJ2-1, with 16 bases lining up with TRBD2. CDR1 and CDR2 from the germline V gene are SEHNR and FQNEAQ (reference sequence). The length of the CDR3 is 16 residues. With V trimmed by 5 bases and J by 8 bases, 6 bases remained unmatched.

The chain couples TRBV12-5 to TRBJ1-3; a weak D match, TRBD1 (5 bases). Per the germline V gene, CDR1 is LGHNT and CDR2 is FRNRAP. Trimming removed 5 bases at V and 8 bases at J, with 13 bases between. This CDR3 has 13 amino acids. CDR3 bases: TGTGCTAGTGGTGCAGGGCCTTTGCACACCATATATTTT. Its translation is CASGAGPLHTIYF.

The chain has TRBV9 and TRBJ2-7; tentatively, D is TRBD2 (5 bases). This CDR3 is 15 amino acids long. Germline CDR1 is SGDLS and CDR2 is YYNGEE. V was pared by 4 bases and J by 1 base, with 15 bases between. The CDR3 bases are TGTGCCAGCAGCCCCACCCAGCGGAGTTCCTACGAGCAGTACTTC. Protein sequence: CASSPTQRSSYEQYF.

The chain combines TRBV27 with TRBJ2-3; 11 positions agree with TRBD2. The V gene end was trimmed by 5 bases and the J gene end by 4 bases; junction bases not matched to a gene: 11. The CDR3 has 17 residues. Germline V gene data show CDR1 as MNHEY and CDR2 as SMNVEV (reference sequence). The CDR3 DNA is TGTGCCAGCAGTAGCACCGGGACTAGCGGCCTTCCAGATACGCAGTATTTT. This gives the protein CASSSTGTSGLPDTQYF.

The chain recombines TRBV15 with TRBJ2-7; TRBD1 agrees at 7 bases. This CDR3 is built from 14 residues. Unmatched junction bases numbered 8, after V lost 7 bases and J lost 2 bases. Germline-derived CDR1 and CDR2 are LNHNV and YYDKDF (reference sequence). CDR3 in DNA: TGTGCCACCACCTCCAACAGGGGAACCTACGAGCAGTACTTC. It codes for CATTSNRGTYEQYF. Full variable domain (outside the CDR3, taken from reference TRBV15 and TRBJ2-7): DAMVIQNPRYQVTQFGKPVTLSCSQTLNHNVMYWYQQKSSQAPKLLFHYYDKDFNNEADTPDNFQSRRPNTSFCFLDIRSPGLGDTAMYLCATTSNRGTYEQYFGPGTRLTVT.

This clone was seen a handful of times. The V call is TRBV6-6, the J call TRBJ2-7; 8 nucleotides match TRBD2. Germline assignment: CDR1 MNHNY and CDR2 SVGAGI (reference sequence). The CDR3 extends over 16 amino acids. The trim removed 2 bases at V and 6 bases at J, leaving 12 bases unmatched. CDR3 sequence: CASSYLLGGDFREQYF. In DNA, the CDR3 is TGTGCCAGCAGTTACCTCCTCGGGGGGGATTTTCGCGAGCAGTACTTC.

The rearrangement uses TRBV30 and TRBJ2-1; TRBD2 matches 11 bases. The CDR3 has 14 residues. The V gene's germline CDR1 is GTSNPN and CDR2 SVGIG (reference sequence). V shed 1 base, J shed 6 bases, and the junction held 2 bases outside the gene matches. The CDR3 DNA reads TGTGCCTGGAGTGGTACTAGCGGGGGCAATGAGCAGTTCTTC. Its translation: CAWSGTSGGNEQFF.

This clone appeared a few times. This chain links TRBV18 with TRBJ2-4; TRBD2 aligns across 10 bases. The CDR3 has 17 amino acids. The trim removed 1 base at V and 2 bases at J, leaving 5 bases unmatched. The germline V gene has CDR1 KGHSH and CDR2 LQKENI. The CDR3 DNA sequence: TGTGCCAGCTCACCACTGCTAGCGGGAGCACCCAAAAACATTCAGTACTTC. Amino acid sequence: CASSPLLAGAPKNIQYF.

This rearrangement joins TRBV11-3 to TRBJ1-1; possibly TRBD1 for D (6 bases). This CDR3 has 18 residues. Germline CDR1 and CDR2: SGHNT and YENEEA. The ends were cut back, 5 bases at V and 0 bases at J, with 22 bases in the middle. CDR3 DNA sequence: TGTGCCAGCAGCCTCCCGGGACACCCCAGGGGTATGAACACTGAAGCTTTCTTT. It yields the protein CASSLPGHPRGMNTEAFF.

This chain joins TRBV7-8 and TRBJ2-1; 8 bases align to TRBD1. Germline CDR1 SGHVS, CDR2 FQNEAQ. The CDR3 is 18 amino acids. Trimming took 0 bases from V and 3 from J; bases not matched to a gene: 10. In DNA form, the CDR3 reads TGTGCCAGCAGCTTAGCGCCCCCGACAGGGGTAGACTACAATGAGCAGTTCTTC. Its protein product is CASSLAPPTGVDYNEQFF.

The chain joins TRBV4-2 to TRBJ2-3, with 12 bases that match TRBD2. V trimming: 6 bases; J trimming: 4 bases; junction bases outside the gene matches: 8. The CDR3 consists of 16 residues. Germline V gene sequence: CDR1 LGHNA, CDR2 YNFKEQ. The CDR3 here is CASRDLAGGPSDTQYF. The CDR3 nucleotides are TGTGCCAGCAGAGATCTAGCGGGAGGGCCATCAGATACGCAGTATTTT.

The genes are TRBV28 and TRBJ1-5, with D possibly TRBD1 on 5 matching bases. This CDR3 has 13 amino acids. V lost 6 bases to trimming and J lost 4 bases, with 10 bases between them. Looked up from germline, CDR1 is MDHEN and CDR2 is SYDVKM. The CDR3 loop is CASRGGRNQPQHF. CDR3 in DNA: TGTGCCAGCAGGGGGGGTAGAAATCAGCCCCAGCATTTT.

The chain combines TRBV5-6 with TRBJ1-2, with 11 bases lining up with TRBD1. Looked up from germline, CDR1 is SGHDT and CDR2 is YYEEEE. CDR3 length: 15 amino acids. With 4 bases clipped from V and 8 bases from J, the junction kept 10 bases outside the gene matches. The CDR3 loop reads CASSTTPGQGDGYTF. The CDR3 DNA reads TGTGCCAGCAGCACTACTCCGGGACAGGGGGACGGCTACACCTTC.

The V call is TRBV7-9, the J call TRBJ1-2, with 9 nucleotides matching TRBD1. This CDR3 region has 15 residues. Germline CDR1 is SEHNR and CDR2 is FQNEAQ (reference sequence). V trimming: 5 bases; J trimming: 4 bases; junction bases outside the gene matches: 8. The CDR3 reads CASSLNRGQGYGYTF. CDR3 sequence (DNA): TGTGCCAGCAGCCTGAACAGGGGGCAAGGCTATGGCTACACCTTC.